A single sample gave rise to the 29 T cell receptor beta chains below, sequenced in a study of CD4 T cells in relation to SARS-CoV-2 and coronaviruses. Their antigen targets remain unknown. TCRdb keeps only in-frame clones here, not all; method: immunoSEQ multiplex PCR. The data contain about 36,000 clones, just under 85% of them singletons. What was sequenced was naive CD4+ T cells from PBMCs, cultured in vitro. Sample subset: naive CD4+ T cells isolated by negative enrichment. The receptors were gathered from an adult with COVID-19.

The rearrangement uses TRBV18 and TRBJ1-2; unclear D gene. This CDR3 spans 13 amino acids. The germline V gene encodes CDR1 KGHSH and CDR2 LQKENI. Deletions cut 8 bases from V and 6 bases from J, with 16 bases between. In DNA form, the CDR3 reads TGTGCCAGCAGGCAAGACATATCGGATGGCTACACCTTC. Translating it yields CASRQDISDGYTF.

This chain joins TRBV9 and TRBJ2-5; 7 positions agree with TRBD1. CDR3 length: 16 amino acids. Per the germline V gene, CDR1 is SGDLS and CDR2 is YYNGEE. Trimming at V came to 3 bases and at J to 2 bases, leaving 10 bases not matched to a gene. CDR3 residues: CASSAYRDSKQETQYF. In DNA form, the CDR3 reads TGTGCCAGCAGCGCCTACCGGGACAGCAAGCAAGAGACCCAGTACTTC. The entire variable domain, with the rest obtained from reference TRBV9 and TRBJ2-5, is as follows: DSGVTQTPKHLITATGQRVTLRCSPRSGDLSVYWYQQSLDQGLQFLIQYYNGEERAKGNILERFSAQQFPDLHSELNLSSLELGDSALYFCASSAYRDSKQETQYFGPGTRLLVL.

The rearrangement joins TRBV21-1 to TRBJ2-7; the table's D call, TRBD1, was not checked against the DNA. TRBV21-1 is assigned pseudogene status. This CDR3 has 15 amino acids. CDR3: CASSKRAGVVYEQYF. The DNA for the CDR3 is TGTGCCAGCAGCAAAAGGGCAGGGGTCGTCTACGAGCAGTACTTC.

This chain connects TRBV7-2 to TRBJ2-3; TRBD2 aligns across 7 bases. V lost 2 bases and J lost 4; bases outside the gene matches: 6. The germline CDR1 and CDR2 sequences are SGHTA and FQGNSA. The CDR3 is made up of 15 amino acids. The CDR3 sequence is CASSLRAGAPDTQYF. In DNA, the CDR3 is TGTGCCAGCAGCTTACGGGCGGGAGCCCCAGATACGCAGTATTTT.

The rearrangement uses TRBV28 and TRBJ2-7; the D call may be TRBD1 or TRBD2 (5 bases each). The CDR3 extends over 15 amino acids. Deletions cut 5 bases from V and 7 bases from J, with 21 bases between. Germline CDR1 reads MDHEN; CDR2 reads SYDVKM. CDR3 residues: CASSPVRDVPWEQYF. CDR3 sequence (DNA): TGTGCCAGCAGTCCGGTCCGGGACGTTCCGTGGGAGCAGTACTTC.

The gene calls are TRBV6-2 or TRBV6-3 and TRBJ2-3; 8 nucleotides line up with TRBD2. This CDR3 region has 17 residues. With 5 bases clipped from V and 2 bases from J, the junction kept 12 bases outside the gene matches. Germline V gene lookup returns CDR1 MNHEY and CDR2 SVGEGT. CDR3 loop: CASSPAYLAGLTDTQYF. CDR3 sequence (DNA): TGTGCCAGCAGTCCAGCCTACCTAGCGGGTCTCACAGATACGCAGTATTTT.

This clone was seen a single time. The CDR3 region has the DNA TGTGCCAGCAGTTACGGGGGGCACGGTCAGCCCCAGCATTTT. Residues: CASSYGGHGQPQHF. The chain employs TRBV6-6 and TRBJ1-5, with D possibly being TRBD1 (6 bases). The germline CDR1 and CDR2 sequences are MNHNY and SVGAGI (reference sequence). The ends were cut back, 2 bases at V and 6 bases at J, with 11 bases in the middle. The CDR3 totals 14 residues.

V gene TRBV9 combines with J gene TRBJ2-5; tentatively, D is TRBD1 (6 bases). Trimming shortened V by 0 bases and J by 6 bases, and 12 bases separated the two germline ends. The V gene's germline CDR1 is SGDLS and CDR2 YYNGEE. This CDR3 has 14 residues. CDR3 sequence: CASSVGQGGQTQYF. CDR3 nucleotide sequence: TGTGCCAGCAGCGTAGGGCAAGGGGGTCAGACCCAGTACTTC. Full variable domain (missing parts from reference TRBV9 and TRBJ2-5): DSGVTQTPKHLITATGQRVTLRCSPRSGDLSVYWYQQSLDQGLQFLIQYYNGEERAKGNILERFSAQQFPDLHSELNLSSLELGDSALYFCASSVGQGGQTQYFGPGTRLLVL.

For the CDR3, the DNA is TGTGCCAGCAGCCAAGTCACGGGACCCACTTACTCTGGAAACACCATATATTTT. Its protein is CASSQVTGPTYSGNTIYF. V is TRBV3-1 (or the pseudogene TRBV3-2) and J is TRBJ1-3; D might be TRBD1 (5 bases). CDR1 is LGHDT and CDR2 is YNNKEL in the germline V gene (reference sequence). There are 18 residues in the CDR3. Trimming removed 1 base at V and 0 bases at J, with 16 bases between.

This clone was recorded a few times. The chain employs TRBV9 and TRBJ2-7; D possibly corresponds to TRBD2 (5 bases). V was clipped by 4 bases and J by 4 bases, with 12 bases between them. Germline V gives CDR1 SGDLS, CDR2 YYNGEE. The CDR3 runs 13 residues. This CDR3 is CASSIPEDYEQYF. The CDR3 nucleotides are TGTGCCAGCAGCATCCCGGAGGATTACGAGCAGTACTTC. Drawing the rest from reference TRBV9 and TRBJ2-7, the complete variable domain is DSGVTQTPKHLITATGQRVTLRCSPRSGDLSVYWYQQSLDQGLQFLIQYYNGEERAKGNILERFSAQQFPDLHSELNLSSLELGDSALYFCASSIPEDYEQYFGPGTRLTVT.

V usage is TRBV5-1 and J usage is TRBJ2-1; 7 nucleotides match TRBD2. V lost 3 bases to trimming and J lost 6 bases; unmatched junction nucleotides: 0. Germline CDR1 and CDR2: SGHRS and YFSETQ. The CDR3 contains 12 residues. As DNA, the CDR3 is TGCGCCAGCAGCTGGACTAGCAATGAGCAGTTCTTC. Translation: CASSWTSNEQFF.

This chain links TRBV5-4 with TRBJ2-5; D unclear. The CDR3 length is 13 residues. CDR1 is SGHNT and CDR2 is YYREEE in the germline V gene (reference sequence). The V end was cut by 6 bases, the J end by 3 bases, with 12 bases between. The CDR3 here is CASKNMKEETQYF. The CDR3 nucleotides are TGTGCCAGCAAAAATATGAAAGAAGAGACCCAGTACTTC.

The chain joins TRBV13 to TRBJ2-7, with D maybe TRBD1 (5 bases). In germline, CDR1 is PRHDT, CDR2 FYEKMQ (reference sequence). V was shortened by 2 bases and J by 4 bases, with 12 bases between the two germline ends. The CDR3 sequence is 14 residues long. The CDR3 spells CASSLKARGYEQYF. In DNA form, the CDR3 reads TGTGCCAGCAGCTTAAAGGCTAGGGGATACGAGCAGTACTTC.

The chain employs TRBV4-3 and TRBJ2-7; D might be TRBD1 or TRBD2, each matching 5 bases. Germline CDR1 is LGHNA and CDR2 is YSLEER. Trimming removed 0 bases from V and 1 base from J, with 10 bases in between. This CDR3 spans 15 amino acids. Here the CDR3 DNA reads TGCGCCAGCAGCCAAGATCTAGCAGGGTCCTACGAGCAGTACTTC. It encodes CASSQDLAGSYEQYF.

CDR3 sequence: CASSLGPKYSYNEQFF. Written as DNA, the CDR3 is TGTGCCAGCAGCTTAGGCCCCAAATACTCCTACAATGAGCAGTTCTTC. The gene calls are TRBV7-9 and TRBJ2-1, with no clear D. This CDR3 region has 16 residues. The germline V gene encodes CDR1 SEHNR and CDR2 FQNEAQ (reference sequence). Trimming shortened V by 1 base and J by 0 bases, and 10 bases separated the two germline ends. Supplemented by reference TRBV7-9 and TRBJ2-1, the full variable domain reads DTGVSQNPRHKITKRGQNVTFRCDPISEHNRLYWYRQTLGQGPEFLTYFQNEAQLEKSRLLSDRFSAERPKGSFSTLEIQRTEQGDSAMYLCASSLGPKYSYNEQFFGPGTRLTVL.

This clone came up once. The rearrangement uses TRBV6-5 and TRBJ1-5, with 9 bases that match TRBD1. The junction had 4 bases not matched to a gene; V was cut back by 6 bases and J by 4 bases. Germline V gene data show CDR1 as MNHEY and CDR2 as SVGAGI. This CDR3 has 14 residues. CDR3 region: CASRGTGINQPQHF. Here the CDR3 DNA reads TGTGCCAGCAGAGGGACAGGGATTAATCAGCCCCAGCATTTT.

The chain combines TRBV7-9 with TRBJ2-2; weak D call: TRBD1 (6 bases). Trimming cost V 8 bases and J 4 bases, with 11 bases left between them. The CDR3 is 13 amino acids. CDR1 and CDR2 from the germline V gene are SEHNR and FQNEAQ (reference sequence). In DNA form, the CDR3 reads TGTGCCAGCCCCCCGGACAGCACCGGGGAGCTGTTTTTT. This encodes CASPPDSTGELFF.

The chain couples TRBV6-5 to TRBJ2-7, with 8 positions matching TRBD1. Per the germline V gene, CDR1 is MNHEY and CDR2 is SVGAGI. V trimming: 0 bases; J trimming: 5 bases; junction bases outside the gene matches: 9. This CDR3 contains 16 residues. The CDR3 DNA sequence: TGTGCCAGCAGTTACTCACTGAGTTCAGGGGGCCACGAGCAGTACTTC. Its translation: CASSYSLSSGGHEQYF.

This chain uses TRBV24-1 with TRBJ2-5, with TRBD1 identical over 7 bases. Losses at the gene ends were 3 bases for V and 1 base for J; bases not matched to a gene: 10. Germline CDR1 is KGHDR and CDR2 is SFDVKD. CDR3 length: 17 residues. This CDR3 reads CATSDPPPRDSQETQYF. CDR3 nucleotide sequence: TGTGCCACCAGTGATCCTCCTCCCCGGGACAGCCAAGAGACCCAGTACTTC.

This clone was observed a single time. The chain carries TRBV7-9 and TRBJ2-1, with D maybe TRBD1 (7 bases). V lost 5 bases and J lost 8, with 25 bases in between. This CDR3 region has 17 residues. Germline CDR1 and CDR2: SEHNR and FQNEAQ (reference sequence). In nucleotides, the CDR3 is TGTGCCAGCAGCCTGGAAGGGGGCGGGATTGGCGGCGATGAGCAGTTCTTC. Translated, it gives CASSLEGGGIGGDEQFF.

The chain is built from TRBV7-8 and TRBJ1-4; D remains ambiguous. The germline V gene has CDR1 SGHVS and CDR2 FQNEAQ. This CDR3 is 18 amino acids long. V lost 5 bases and J 0 bases, leaving 19 bases between the germline ends. CDR3: CASSPRRGLRPTNEKLFF. CDR3 coding DNA: TGTGCCAGCAGCCCTAGACGGGGTCTTCGACCAACTAATGAAAAACTGTTTTTT. Filled out from reference TRBV7-8 and TRBJ1-4, the complete variable domain reads GAGVSQSPRYKVAKRGQDVALRCDPISGHVSLFWYQQALGQGPEFLTYFQNEAQLDKSGLPSDRFFAERPEGSVSTLKIQRTQQEDSAVYLCASSPRRGLRPTNEKLFFGSGTQLSVL.

The chain employs TRBV11-3 and TRBJ2-7, with D unresolved. This CDR3 contains 12 residues. The ends were cut back, 3 bases at V and 6 bases at J, with 9 bases in the middle. Germline values: CDR1 SGHNT, CDR2 YENEEA. Here the CDR3 DNA reads TGTGCCAGCAGCTTCCCGGCTTGCGAGCAGTACTTC. Translation: CASSFPACEQYF.

The chain is built from TRBV14 and TRBJ2-5; weak D call: TRBD1 (6 bases). The length of the CDR3 is 15 residues. V was pared by 4 bases and J by 5 bases, with 17 bases between. Germline V gene sequence: CDR1 SGHDN, CDR2 FVKESK. This CDR3 is CASSPQGLLMETQYF. CDR3 nucleotide sequence: TGTGCCAGCAGCCCACAGGGCCTTTTGATGGAGACCCAGTACTTC.

The chain employs TRBV7-2 and TRBJ2-1; D remains unclear. This CDR3 contains 11 residues. Germline CDR1 and CDR2: SGHTA and FQGNSA. Between the trimmed V and J ends, which lost 2 bases and 5 bases, there was a span of 1 base. This chain's CDR3 is CASSLNNEQFF. The CDR3 DNA reads as TGTGCCAGCAGCTTAAACAATGAGCAGTTCTTC. The whole variable domain, filled in from reference TRBV7-2 and TRBJ2-1, reads GAGVSQSPSNKVTEKGKDVELRCDPISGHTALYWYRQSLGQGLEFLIYFQGNSAPDKSGLPSDRFSAERTGGSVSTLTIQRTQQEDSAVYLCASSLNNEQFFGPGTRLTVL.

This clone was counted a single time. This sequence joins TRBV18 and TRBJ2-2; D is ambiguous. CDR3 length: 16 residues. Germline lookup yields CDR1 KGHSH and CDR2 LQKENI. V lost 2 bases, J lost 6 bases, and 16 bases lay in between. This CDR3 reads CASSPVPGKSAGELFF. The CDR3 DNA reads as TGTGCCAGCTCACCAGTTCCGGGTAAATCGGCCGGGGAGCTGTTTTTT.

This clone was counted a few times. The chain employs TRBV7-9 and TRBJ2-7; 8 nucleotides align to TRBD1. V dropped 1 base and J dropped 1; count of bases not matched to a gene: 6. Germline CDR1 SEHNR, CDR2 FQNEAQ (reference sequence). The CDR3 runs to 16 residues. CDR3 residues: CASSLGAGGESYEQYF. The CDR3 bases are TGTGCCAGCAGCTTAGGCGCAGGGGGCGAATCCTACGAGCAGTACTTC.

The chain uses TRBV15 and TRBJ1-4; D gene uncertain. CDR1 LNHNV and CDR2 YYDKDF come from the germline V gene (reference sequence). CDR3 size: 14 residues. V lost 5 bases, J lost 5 bases, and 12 bases lay in between. The CDR3 loop is CATSPEGRNEKLFF. CDR3 coding DNA: TGTGCCACCAGCCCGGAGGGAAGAAATGAAAAACTGTTTTTT.

This chain connects TRBV2 to TRBJ2-5; TRBD2 matches at 9 bases. Germline assignment: CDR1 SNHLY and CDR2 FYNNEI. J was trimmed by 5 bases and V by 5 bases; bases with no gene match: 9. The CDR3 covers 15 residues. CDR3 region: CASSSGRFVTETQYF. CDR3 in DNA: TGTGCCAGCAGTAGCGGGAGGTTTGTTACGGAGACCCAGTACTTC.

The chain uses TRBV5-4 and TRBJ1-5; 9 nucleotides align to TRBD1. CDR3 length: 15 residues. CDR1 SGHNT and CDR2 YYREEE come from the germline V gene (reference sequence). V lost 4 bases and J lost 6; bases outside the gene matches: 8. The chain's CDR3 is CASSIDGTGTQPQHF. In DNA, the CDR3 is TGTGCCAGCAGCATAGATGGGACAGGGACTCAGCCCCAGCATTTT.